This T cell receptor beta chain was obtained from a study of beta chain features in type 1 diabetes. After removal of 0 bases from V and 5 bases from J, the junction contained 5 bases not matched to a gene. Germline CDR1 SGHRS, CDR2 YFSETQ. The CDR3 totals 15 residues. The study's findings and limits: High TCR expression in some cells could lead to their over-representation in cDNA sequencing. PCR might show a preference for shorter templates, equally across patients and controls. TCRB rearrangement may or may not be influenced by HLA type; here this remained unresolved. The study found moderately but significantly shorter TCRB CDR3s in all four CD4+ subsets of Type 1 diabetes patients.

Based on CD45RO/CCR7/CD25/CD127/CD95/CD27, CD4+ regulatory, stem cell-like memory, naive and central memory cells were sorted. In the case of this clone: Its antigen is as yet unknown.

The isolated RNA, all of it, was reverse transcribed, so expressed TCRB transcripts were what got sequenced. Method: immunoSEQ multiplex PCR; TCRdb's copy keeps in-frame clones and lacks some. The data show a few hundred thousand clones, over 11% seen once. The sequenced material came from naive CD4+ T cells from blood. The rearrangement links TRBV5-1 to TRBJ2-7; 10 nucleotides agree with TRBD1. This TCR came from a man aged 25 to 45 with type 1 diabetes. The CDR3 spells CASSLVGQGGHEQYF. The DNA for the CDR3 is TGCGCCAGCAGCTTGGTTGGACAGGGGGGACACGAGCAGTACTTC.